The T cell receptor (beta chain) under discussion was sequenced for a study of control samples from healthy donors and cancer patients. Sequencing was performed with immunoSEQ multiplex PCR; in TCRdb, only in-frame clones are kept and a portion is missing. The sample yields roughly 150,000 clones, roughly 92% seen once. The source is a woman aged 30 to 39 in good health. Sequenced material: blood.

CDR3 coding DNA: TGTGCCAGCAGCTACTCCGGGACTAGCTCCACTCCGTGTTACAATGAGCAGTTCTTC. Translated, it gives CASSYSGTSSTPCYNEQFF. The V gene is TRBV12-1, the J gene TRBJ2-1; TRBD2 is the table's D call, not checked against the DNA. TRBV12-1 is listed as a pseudogene. CDR3 size: 19 residues.